One and the same sample provided the 18 T cell receptor beta chains below, sequenced in a study of cytomegalovirus exposure and HLA in healthy donors. PCR involved 60 Vbeta and 13 Jbeta primers. Sequencing used immunoSEQ multiplex PCR; TCRdb keeps in-frame clones, though not all of them. The sample yields about 90,000 clones, 84% seen once. The sample consisted of PBMCs. These receptors all come from a young man in good health and CMV-seronegative.

The chain uses TRBV28 and TRBJ2-7; weak D call: TRBD1 (5 bases). V was pared by 7 bases and J by 4 bases, with 17 bases between. The CDR3 runs to 14 residues. Germline assignment: CDR1 MDHEN and CDR2 SYDVKM. The CDR3 nucleotides are TGTGCCAGCACCTCGACAGCGAAACTATACGAGCAGTACTTC. It is translated as CASTSTAKLYEQYF.

The DNA of the CDR3 is TGTGCCTGGACCCTTGGGAGTCTCGCTCTCGGCAATGAGCAGTTCTTC. Residues: CAWTLGSLALGNEQFF. The chain is built from TRBV30 and TRBJ2-1; D may be TRBD2 (5 bases). Germline CDR1 reads GTSNPN; CDR2 reads SVGIG (reference sequence). V dropped 4 bases and J dropped 6 bases, with 22 bases sitting between them. The CDR3 has 16 residues.

This clone was seen only a few times. The chain combines TRBV6-6 with TRBJ1-2, with D hard to call. CDR1 and CDR2 from the germline V gene are MNHNY and SVGAGI (reference sequence). The CDR3 loop spans 13 amino acids. V lost 5 bases, J lost 8 bases, and 15 bases lay in between. The DNA of the CDR3 is TGTGCCAGCAGTCATACGGGTGACCCGGGCTACACCTTC. This translates into CASSHTGDPGYTF.

The chain joins TRBV9 to TRBJ2-7; 13 nucleotides align to TRBD2. This CDR3 is 14 amino acids long. J gave up 6 bases and V 3 bases, and 3 bases lay outside the gene matches. CDR1 is SGDLS and CDR2 is YYNGEE in the germline V gene. As DNA, the CDR3 is TGTGCCAGCAGCGAGACTAGCGGGAGGCTCGAGCAGTACTTC. Translating gives CASSETSGRLEQYF.

This clone has only one observation. This chain connects TRBV28 to TRBJ2-1, with D perhaps matching TRBD2 (7 bases). V was pared by 3 bases and J by 1 base, with 10 bases between. The CDR3 is made up of 15 amino acids. The germline V gene encodes CDR1 MDHEN and CDR2 SYDVKM. The CDR3 region has the DNA TGTGCCAGCAGTTTGCGGGGGCATTCCTACAATGAGCAGTTCTTC. Protein: CASSLRGHSYNEQFF.

This clone has just one count. The rearrangement links TRBV5-6 to TRBJ1-2; the D is unclear. Trimming took off 3 bases at V and 6 bases at J, with 15 bases between the two ends. Germline V CDR1 and CDR2: SGHDT, YYEEEE. The CDR3 consists of 14 residues. The CDR3: CASSSFPGSDGYTF. The DNA for the CDR3 is TGTGCCAGCAGCTCGTTTCCGGGGTCCGATGGCTACACCTTC.

This chain joins TRBV10-1 and TRBJ2-6; D possibly corresponds to TRBD1 (6 bases). Trimming removed 6 bases from V and 4 bases from J, with 13 bases in between. CDR1 and CDR2 (germline): WNHNN, SYGVQD (reference sequence). The CDR3 has 15 residues. CDR3 protein: CASSPRGRGANVLTF. CDR3 DNA sequence: TGCGCCAGCAGCCCCAGGGGCCGAGGGGCCAACGTCCTGACTTTC.

This clone was observed a single time. The CDR3 region has the DNA TGCGCCAGCAGAAACGTCCCGGGACTAGCCAATGAGCAGTTCTTC. This translates into CASRNVPGLANEQFF. The chain carries TRBV5-1 and TRBJ2-1, with 9 bases that match TRBD2. The ends lost 5 bases at V and 6 bases at J; junction bases unmatched: 9. CDR1 and CDR2 from the germline V gene are SGHRS and YFSETQ. The CDR3 totals 15 residues.

The chain uses TRBV7-2 and TRBJ1-5; D might be TRBD1 (5 bases). The germline V gene has CDR1 SGHTA and CDR2 FQGNSA. This CDR3 contains 15 residues. Trimming removed 5 bases from V and 4 bases from J, with 15 bases in between. The CDR3 reads CASSPVRGKNQPQHF. CDR3 DNA: TGTGCCAGCAGCCCCGTCCGGGGGAAGAATCAGCCCCAGCATTTT. The full variable domain, its missing parts supplied by reference TRBV7-2 and TRBJ1-5, is GAGVSQSPSNKVTEKGKDVELRCDPISGHTALYWYRQSLGQGLEFLIYFQGNSAPDKSGLPSDRFSAERTGGSVSTLTIQRTQQEDSAVYLCASSPVRGKNQPQHFGDGTRLSIL.

This clone appeared a single time. The chain joins TRBV9 to TRBJ1-6; perhaps TRBD1 as D (5 bases). V lost 3 bases and J 8 bases, leaving 18 bases between the germline ends. CDR1 and CDR2 (germline): SGDLS, YYNGEE. The CDR3 is 16 residues long. DNA of the CDR3: TGTGCCAGCAGCGGAGAGGGGAGGGGAGTGCATTCACCCCTCCACTTT. The encoded protein is CASSGEGRGVHSPLHF.

To note about this clone: Other DNA sequences within the sample encode an identical CDR3. The chain joins TRBV6-5 to TRBJ1-1; unclear D gene. Looked up from germline, CDR1 is MNHEY and CDR2 is SVGAGI. The germline V and J ends were trimmed by 0 bases and 1 base, with 6 bases remaining between them. CDR3 size: 14 residues. CDR3 sequence: CASSYSRGNTEAFF. CDR3 nucleotides: TGTGCCAGCAGTTACTCGCGCGGGAACACTGAAGCTTTCTTT.

V usage is TRBV13 and J usage is TRBJ2-5; weak D call: TRBD1 (5 bases). The CDR3 is made up of 16 amino acids. Germline V gene data show CDR1 as PRHDT and CDR2 as FYEKMQ (reference sequence). The V end was cut by 1 base, the J end by 4 bases, with 16 bases between. CDR3 in amino acids: CASSLERMAGRETQYF. In DNA form, the CDR3 reads TGTGCCAGCAGCTTAGAGAGGATGGCAGGGCGAGAGACCCAGTACTTC.

This clone has more than one count but fewer than ten. The chain has TRBV5-1 and TRBJ1-5, with TRBD1 identical over 9 bases. CDR3 length: 15 residues. CDR1 is SGHRS, CDR2 YFSETQ, per germline. Germline trimming cut 0 bases from V and 4 bases from J; bases unmatched to any gene: 2. In DNA form, the CDR3 reads TGCGCCAGCAGCTTGGAGGGGACAGGGAATCAGCCCCAGCATTTT. This encodes CASSLEGTGNQPQHF.

J is TRBJ2-7 and V is TRBV25-1, with D possibly matching TRBD2 (5 bases). V dropped 3 bases and J dropped 7 bases, with 13 bases sitting between them. This CDR3 spans 13 amino acids. Germline assignment: CDR1 MGHDK and CDR2 SYGVNS. CDR3 DNA sequence: TGTGCCAGCAGTGAGCGGGCCTCGGGGGAGCAGTACTTC. This sequence encodes CASSERASGEQYF.

The V and J genes are TRBV29-1 and TRBJ2-5; D gene uncertain. The CDR3 contains 12 residues. Trimming took off 5 bases at V and 1 base at J, with 8 bases between the two ends. Germline V CDR1 and CDR2: SQVTM, ANQGSEA. The CDR3 sequence is CSVLPSQETQYF. In nucleotides, the CDR3 is TGCAGCGTTTTGCCCAGCCAAGAGACCCAGTACTTC.

Of note for this clone: The junction differs from germline at one of its ends, possibly a read error. This chain joins TRBV28 and TRBJ2-1; 7 bases match TRBD1. Looked up from germline, CDR1 is MDHEN and CDR2 is SYDVKM. The CDR3 is 12 amino acids. CDR3 bases: TGTGCCAGCAGCGATATAAGACAGGGCCCGCTCTTC. Translating gives CASSDIRQGPLF.

This sequence joins TRBV2 and TRBJ2-2; 11 nucleotides agree with TRBD2. J gave up 3 bases and V 8 bases, and 5 bases lay outside the gene matches. Germline CDR1 is SNHLY and CDR2 is FYNNEI. The CDR3 runs to 15 residues. This CDR3 reads CASRLAGRDTGELFF. Written as DNA, the CDR3 is TGTGCCAGCCGACTAGCGGGGCGGGACACCGGGGAGCTGTTTTTT.

The chain couples TRBV7-2 to TRBJ2-6, with 8 bases identical to TRBD1. The CDR3 covers 16 residues. Germline-derived CDR1 and CDR2 are SGHTA and FQGNSA. Unmatched junction bases numbered 13, after V lost 3 bases and J lost 12 bases. The CDR3 spells CASSLRTGYGLIVLTF. The DNA of the CDR3 is TGTGCCAGCAGCTTGCGGACAGGGTATGGATTAATCGTCCTGACTTTC.